This T cell receptor (beta chain) was captured in a study of beta chain features in type 1 diabetes. Study results and caveats: In comparison with healthy donors, patients had naive, central memory and Treg TCRB repertoires that appeared more similar.

With regard to this clone: Its target is not known.

One heparinised draw, averaging about 110 mL, was taken per donor. Cells sorted by CD45RO/CCR7/CD25/CD127/CD95/CD27 comprised CD4+ naive, central memory, regulatory and stem cell-like memory cells. Over 95% purity was reached by all sorted populations. Trimming took 1 base from V and 1 from J; bases not matched to a gene: 1. Per germline, CDR1 LGHNA and CDR2 YNFKEQ. The CDR3 spans 14 residues. The isolated RNA, all of it, was reverse transcribed, so expressed TCRB transcripts were what got sequenced. Using immunoSEQ multiplex PCR, the repertoire was profiled, and TCRdb retains in-frame clones only, with some absent. The sample holds 300,000 to 350,000 clones, 8% seen once.

This sequence was found in a woman aged 18 to 35 in good health. V gene TRBV4-2 combines with J gene TRBJ2-7, with TRBD1 matching over 7 bases. Sequenced material: central memory CD4+ T cells from blood. CDR3 region: CASSQVGQSYEQYF. CDR3 nucleotide sequence: TGTGCCAGCAGCCAAGTGGGACAGTCCTACGAGCAGTACTTC.